A selection of T cell receptor beta chains follows, all from one sample in a study of blood T cell dynamics during melanoma immunotherapy. TCRdb's table, derived via immunoSEQ multiplex PCR, lists solely in-frame clones and lacks some. The top ten clones hold around 1.9% of a sample with 16,000 or so clones, approximately 90% of them seen once. Sequencing was performed on blood, taken from a patient treated with checkpoint blockade. Receptors were obtained from a human donor with melanoma. The CDR3 runs from the conserved cysteine through the conserved F or W. A D gene is named only where the DNA matches it firmly.

V	J	D	DNA	CDR3
TRBV4-2	TRBJ2-7	NA	TGTGCCAGCAGCCAAGGGGCCGCGGAGGGGCTCTACGAGCAGTACTTC	CASSQGAAEGLYEQYF
TRBV6-5	TRBJ2-5	NA	TGTGCCAGCAGCGGGTCGCACCAAGAGACCCAGTACTTC	CASSGSHQETQYF
TRBV5-4	TRBJ2-1	TRBD2	TGTGCCAGCAGCTCCGGACTAGCCTCCTACAATGAGCAGTTCTTC	CASSSGLASYNEQFF
TRBV6-6	TRBJ2-7	NA	TGTGCCAGCAGTTACGGGGACGGGCCGTACTACGAGCAGTACTTC	CASSYGDGPYYEQYF
TRBV7-8	TRBJ2-7	TRBD2	TGTGCCAGCAGGAAATCGGGACTAGCGGGATTGTACGAGCAGTACTTC	CASRKSGLAGLYEQYF
TRBV5-5	TRBJ1-3	NA	TGTGCCAGCAGCCTAGGGCGCTCTGGAAACACCATATATTTT	CASSLGRSGNTIYF
TRBV12-2	TRBJ2-3	NA	TGTGCAAGTCGCCCGCCTTATGGTTCACCGACAGATACGCAGTATTTT	CASRPPYGSPTDTQYF
TRBV7-8	TRBJ1-4	TRBD1	TGTGCCAGCAGCCCGGACAGGGGAGATGAAAAACTGTTTTTT	CASSPDRGDEKLFF
TRBV10-1	TRBJ2-1	NA	TGCGCCAGCAGTGGGCCTGCCCGTAATGAGCAGTTCTTC	CASSGPARNEQFF
TRBV7-9	TRBJ1-4	TRBD1	TGTGCCAGCAGCCCCGGGGACAGGGACGAAAAACTGTTTTTT	CASSPGDRDEKLFF
TRBV19	TRBJ1-5	TRBD1	TGTGCCAGTAGTTCAATCCGACAGGGGAGCAGTCAGCCCCAGCATTTT	CASSSIRQGSSQPQHF
TRBV7-9	TRBJ1-1	NA	TGTGCCAGCAGCTTCCGGCTGGACACTGAAGCTTTCTTT	CASSFRLDTEAFF
TRBV9	TRBJ2-5	NA	TGTGCCAGCAGCGTTTCCGGGGCTCAAGAGACCCAGTACTTC	CASSVSGAQETQYF
TRBV4-3	TRBJ1-2	TRBD1	TGCGCCAGCAGCCAGAGGGGACAGGGGGCCGGCTACACCTTC	CASSQRGQGAGYTF
TRBV28	TRBJ1-3	NA	TGTGCCAGCCAAGGAAACACCATATATTTT	CASQGNTIYF